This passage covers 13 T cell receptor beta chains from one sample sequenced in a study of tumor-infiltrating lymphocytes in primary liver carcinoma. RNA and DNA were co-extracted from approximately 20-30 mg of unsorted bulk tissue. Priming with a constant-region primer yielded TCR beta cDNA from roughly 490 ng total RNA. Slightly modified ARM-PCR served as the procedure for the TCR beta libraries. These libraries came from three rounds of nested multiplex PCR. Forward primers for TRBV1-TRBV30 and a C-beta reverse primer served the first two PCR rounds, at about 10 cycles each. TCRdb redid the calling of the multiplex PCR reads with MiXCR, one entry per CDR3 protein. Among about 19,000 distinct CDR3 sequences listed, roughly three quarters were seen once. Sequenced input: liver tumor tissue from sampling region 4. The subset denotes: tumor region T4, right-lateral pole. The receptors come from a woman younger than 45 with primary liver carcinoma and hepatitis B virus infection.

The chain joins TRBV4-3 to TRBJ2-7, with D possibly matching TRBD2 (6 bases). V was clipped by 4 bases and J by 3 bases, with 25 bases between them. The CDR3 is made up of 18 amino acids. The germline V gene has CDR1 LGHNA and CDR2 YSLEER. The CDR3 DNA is TGCGCCAGCAGCCGAGCTGTGATGGGGGGTCGCGTTAGCTACGAGCAGTACTTC. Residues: CASSRAVMGGRVSYEQYF.

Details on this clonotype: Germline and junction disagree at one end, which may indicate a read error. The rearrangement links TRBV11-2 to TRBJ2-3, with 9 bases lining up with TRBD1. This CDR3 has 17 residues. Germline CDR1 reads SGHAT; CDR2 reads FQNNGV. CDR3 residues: CASSLGGQGFLKDTQYF. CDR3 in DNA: TGTGCCAGCAGCTTGGGGGGACAGGGATTTCTCAAAGATACGCAGTATTTC.

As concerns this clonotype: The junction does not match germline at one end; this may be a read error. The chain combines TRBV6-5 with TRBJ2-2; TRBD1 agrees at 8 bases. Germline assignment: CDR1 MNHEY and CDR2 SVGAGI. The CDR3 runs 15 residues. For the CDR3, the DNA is TGTGCCGTCAGTCCGCGGACAGGGTTCACCGGGGAGCTGTTATTT. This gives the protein CAVSPRTGFTGELLF.

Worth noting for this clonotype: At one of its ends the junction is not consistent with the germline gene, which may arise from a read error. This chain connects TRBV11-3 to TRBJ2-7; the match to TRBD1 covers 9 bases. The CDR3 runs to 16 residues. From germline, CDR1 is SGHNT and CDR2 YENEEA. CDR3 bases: TGTGCGAGCCGCCGCCGGGACAGGGATTACTCCTACGAGCAATACTTC. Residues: CASRRRDRDYSYEQYF.

In DNA form, the CDR3 reads TGTGCCAGCAGCTTAGCGTACCGAGGCCAGATGAATGGCTACACCTTC. This gives the protein CASSLAYRGQMNGYTF. V gene TRBV7-9 combines with J gene TRBJ1-2; D is unclear. The CDR3 spans 16 residues. V was trimmed by 0 bases and J by 6 bases, leaving 17 bases between them. Germline-derived CDR1 and CDR2 are SEHNR and FQNEAQ (reference sequence). The variable domain in full, with the rest retrieved from reference TRBV7-9 and TRBJ1-2, is DTGVSQNPRHKITKRGQNVTFRCDPISEHNRLYWYRQTLGQGPEFLTYFQNEAQLEKSRLLSDRFSAERPKGSFSTLEIQRTEQGDSAMYLCASSLAYRGQMNGYTFGSGTRLTVV.

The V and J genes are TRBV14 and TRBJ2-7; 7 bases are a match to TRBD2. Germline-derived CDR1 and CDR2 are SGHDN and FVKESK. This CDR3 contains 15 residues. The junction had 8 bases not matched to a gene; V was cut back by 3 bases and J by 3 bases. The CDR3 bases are TGTGCCAGCAGCCAGGCAGCGGGGACTGGCTACGAGCAGTACTTC. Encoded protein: CASSQAAGTGYEQYF.

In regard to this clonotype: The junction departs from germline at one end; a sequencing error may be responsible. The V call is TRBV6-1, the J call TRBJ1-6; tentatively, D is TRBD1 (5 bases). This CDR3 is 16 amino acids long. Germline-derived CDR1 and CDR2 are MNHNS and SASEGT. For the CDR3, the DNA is TGTGCCAGCTCTCTCCCCGTCGGGCAGGGAGTTTCATCCCTCCACTTT. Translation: CASSLPVGQGVSSLHF.

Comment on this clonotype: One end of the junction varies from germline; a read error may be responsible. CDR3 sequence: CASSYGGVSYEQYF. CDR3 nucleotides: TGTGCCAGCAGTTACGGGGGGGTCTCATACGAGCAGTATTTC. The chain employs TRBV6-2 or TRBV6-3 and TRBJ2-7; TRBD2 aligns across 7 bases. The CDR3 is 14 residues long. Germline V gene data show CDR1 as MNHEY and CDR2 as SVGEGT.

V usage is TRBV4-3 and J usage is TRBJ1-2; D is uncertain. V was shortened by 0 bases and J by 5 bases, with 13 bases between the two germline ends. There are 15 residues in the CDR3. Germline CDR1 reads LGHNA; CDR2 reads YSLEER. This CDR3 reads CASSQEIHGSYGYTF. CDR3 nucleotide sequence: TGCGCCAGCAGCCAAGAGATTCATGGTAGTTATGGCTACACCTTC.

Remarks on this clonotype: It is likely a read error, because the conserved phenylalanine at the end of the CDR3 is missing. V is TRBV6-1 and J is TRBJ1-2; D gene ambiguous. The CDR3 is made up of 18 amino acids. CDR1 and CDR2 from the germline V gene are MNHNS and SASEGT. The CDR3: CASSERFMVLRSNYGYTL. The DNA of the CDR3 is TGTGCCAGCAGTGAAAGGTTCATGGTCCTTAGATCTAATTATGGCTACACCCTC.

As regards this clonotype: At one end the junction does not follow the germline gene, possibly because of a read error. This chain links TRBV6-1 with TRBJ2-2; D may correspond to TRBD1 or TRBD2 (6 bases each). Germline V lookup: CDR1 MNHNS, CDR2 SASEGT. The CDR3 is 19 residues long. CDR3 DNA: TGTGCCAGCAGTGAAAGCCTTCCCGGGGGCGCCGCGAACACCGGGGAACTGTTTTTC. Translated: CASSESLPGGAANTGELFF.

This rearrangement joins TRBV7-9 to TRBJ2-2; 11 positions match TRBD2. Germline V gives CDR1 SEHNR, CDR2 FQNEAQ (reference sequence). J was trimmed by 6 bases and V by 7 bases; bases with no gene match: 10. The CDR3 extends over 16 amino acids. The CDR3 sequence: CASMGLAEVRAGELFF. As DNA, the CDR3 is TGTGCCAGCATGGGACTAGCGGAAGTTCGCGCCGGGGAGCTGTTTTTT.

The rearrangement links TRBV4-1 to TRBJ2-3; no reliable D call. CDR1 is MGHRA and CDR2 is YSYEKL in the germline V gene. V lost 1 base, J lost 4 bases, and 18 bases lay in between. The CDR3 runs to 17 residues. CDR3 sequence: CASSQGVRRAPSDTQYF. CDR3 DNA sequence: TGCGCCAGCAGCCAAGGCGTACGCCGAGCCCCATCAGATACGCAGTATTTT.